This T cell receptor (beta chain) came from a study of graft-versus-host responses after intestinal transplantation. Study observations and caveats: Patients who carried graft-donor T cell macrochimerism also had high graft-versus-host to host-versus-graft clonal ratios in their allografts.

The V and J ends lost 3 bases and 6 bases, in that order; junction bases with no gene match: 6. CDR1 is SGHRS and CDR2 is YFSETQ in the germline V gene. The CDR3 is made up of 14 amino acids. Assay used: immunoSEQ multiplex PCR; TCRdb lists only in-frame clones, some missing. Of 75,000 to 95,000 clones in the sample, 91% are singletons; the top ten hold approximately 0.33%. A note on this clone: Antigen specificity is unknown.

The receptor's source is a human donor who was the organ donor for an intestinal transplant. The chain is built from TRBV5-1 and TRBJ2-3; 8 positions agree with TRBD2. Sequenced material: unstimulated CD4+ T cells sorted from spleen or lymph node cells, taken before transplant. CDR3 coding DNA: TGCGCCAGCAGCTCCGGGACTAGTGGGGATACGCAGTATTTT. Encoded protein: CASSSGTSGDTQYF.